This T cell receptor beta chain comes out of a study of blood T cell repertoires in COVID-19. Study-level background: Acute and convalescent COVID-19 specimens originated in the United States, Italy and Spain.

Authors' data handling: Researchers report that nucleated cell counts were estimated from reference gene primer amplification. The data were produced by immunoSEQ multiplex PCR, yet TCRdb's version contains in-frame clones alone and is incomplete. That table is the source of V, J and clone size, and D and trimming were worked out from the DNA. Altogether approximately 74,000 clones are present, more than 75% being singletons, with the ten largest covering roughly 1.2%. The TCR originated in an older woman with acute or convalescent COVID-19. Sequencing was done on a sample of peripheral blood.

CDR3 nucleotides: TGTGCCAGCAGCCGGACCGACAGGGGACCTTATGGCTACACCTTC. Translation: CASSRTDRGPYGYTF. This chain links TRBV9 with TRBJ1-2, with 8 bases identical to TRBD1. The CDR3 totals 15 residues. CDR1 SGDLS and CDR2 YYNGEE come from the germline V gene. Trimming took 4 bases from V and 5 from J; bases not matched to a gene: 10.